This TCR beta chain was retrieved from a study of cytomegalovirus exposure and HLA in healthy donors. Looking at the study overall: The study's early data release held 75 million to 95 million unique TCRs from HLA-typed donors.

In the PCR, 60 Vbeta and 13 Jbeta primers were used. In the study's own analysis: In a later analysis, around 12 million of tens of millions of unique beta chains occurred in at least two donors. Sequencing used immunoSEQ multiplex PCR; TCRdb keeps in-frame clones, though not all of them. V and J calls plus clone size are reproduced from that table; the DNA served to infer D and trimming. This sample has 100,000 to 150,000 clones; approximately 8.7% occur once, and the top ten carry less than 7%. Study results and caveats: Sequence variants that were highly shared formed a cluster that was likely a sequencing artifact. Whilst most TCR sequences proved rare, a subset of public TCRs occurred across many donors.

Details on this clone: Antigen specificity is unknown.

J gave up 8 bases and V 4 bases, and 6 bases lay outside the gene matches. This CDR3 has 13 residues. Germline V CDR1 and CDR2: MNHEY, SMNVEV (reference sequence). The V call is TRBV27, the J call TRBJ1-2, with 8 bases matching TRBD1. This clonotype originated in a man aged 35 to 55 in good health and CMV-seronegative. Sequenced sample: PBMCs. In DNA form, the CDR3 reads TGTGCCAGCAGTTCCCGGGACAGGCGAGGCTACACCTTC. Its translation is CASSSRDRRGYTF.